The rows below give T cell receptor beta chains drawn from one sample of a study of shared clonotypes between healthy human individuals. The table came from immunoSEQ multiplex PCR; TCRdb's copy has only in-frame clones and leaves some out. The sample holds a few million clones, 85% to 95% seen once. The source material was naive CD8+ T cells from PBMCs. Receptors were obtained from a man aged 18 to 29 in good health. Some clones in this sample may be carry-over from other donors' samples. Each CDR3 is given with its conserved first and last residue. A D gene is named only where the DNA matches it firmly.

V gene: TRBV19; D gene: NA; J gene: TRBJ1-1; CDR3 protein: CASRPTEAFF
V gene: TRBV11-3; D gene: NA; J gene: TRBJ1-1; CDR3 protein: CASSPQDKNTEAFF
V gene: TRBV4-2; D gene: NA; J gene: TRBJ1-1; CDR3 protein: CASSQDRQDPEAFF
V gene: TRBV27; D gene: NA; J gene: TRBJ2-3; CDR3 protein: CASSPAATDTQYF
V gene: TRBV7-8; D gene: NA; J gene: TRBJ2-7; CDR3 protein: CASSPALRDAYEQYF
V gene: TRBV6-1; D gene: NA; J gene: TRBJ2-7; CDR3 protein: CASRTEGNEQYF
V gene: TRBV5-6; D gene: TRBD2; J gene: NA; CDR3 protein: CASSRAGSYEQYF
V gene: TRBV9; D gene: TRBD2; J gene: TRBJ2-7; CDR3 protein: CASSARERGLSYEQYF
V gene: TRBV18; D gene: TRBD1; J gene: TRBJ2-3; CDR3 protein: CASSPPGQGAYTQYF
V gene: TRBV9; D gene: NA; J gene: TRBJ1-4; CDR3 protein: CASSVEGRANEKLFF
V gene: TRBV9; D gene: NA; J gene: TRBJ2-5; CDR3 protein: CASSVDRVGEETQYF
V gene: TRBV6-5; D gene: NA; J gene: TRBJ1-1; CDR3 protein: CASSYGGEVGNTEAFF
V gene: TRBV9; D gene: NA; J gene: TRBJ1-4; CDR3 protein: CASSVAPGYLGEKLFF
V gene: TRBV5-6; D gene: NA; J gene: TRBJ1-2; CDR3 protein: CASSLGTALLNYGYTF
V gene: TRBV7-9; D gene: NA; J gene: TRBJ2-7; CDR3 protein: CASSLGYSYEQYF
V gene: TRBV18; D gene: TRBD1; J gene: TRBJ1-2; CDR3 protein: CASSPTGDPLFYGYTF
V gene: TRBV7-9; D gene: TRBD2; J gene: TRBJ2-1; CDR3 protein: CASSAPSGSSYNEQFF
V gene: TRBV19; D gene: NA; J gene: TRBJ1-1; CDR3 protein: CASSIGRTTPMNTEAFF
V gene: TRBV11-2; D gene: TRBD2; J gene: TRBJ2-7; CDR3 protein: CASSLTSGHSHEQYF
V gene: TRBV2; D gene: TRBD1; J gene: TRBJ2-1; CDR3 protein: CASSVPREDRLDNEQFF
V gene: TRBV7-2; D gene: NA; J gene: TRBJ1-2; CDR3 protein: CASSLKRQVGYGYTF
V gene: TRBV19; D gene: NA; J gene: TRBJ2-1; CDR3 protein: CASSIRTGRSYNEQFF
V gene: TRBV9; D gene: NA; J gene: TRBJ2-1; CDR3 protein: CASSPGEEQFF